The rows below give T cell receptor beta chains drawn from one sample of a study of cytomegalovirus exposure and HLA in healthy donors. Some clones are missing from TCRdb's copy, which holds only in-frame ones; the method was immunoSEQ multiplex PCR. Counted here are more than 150,000 clones, less than 90% occurring once; the ten biggest clones make up about 0.23%. Specimen: PBMCs. The source is a girl less than two years old in good health and CMV-seronegative. CDR3s include the opening cysteine and the closing phenylalanine or tryptophan. D genes are given only for firm matches. Some rows have no size entry. The others give once, few or many, or a class for an expanded clone.

d_gene,v_gene,abundance,j_gene,CDR3aa,CDR3nt
-,TRBV5-1,-,TRBJ1-2,CASSLSQGSYVYTF,TGCGCCAGCAGCTTGTCCCAGGGAAGCTATGTCTACACCTTC
TRBD1,TRBV6-1,-,TRBJ1-2,CASSDSRTGIYGYTF,TGTGCCAGCAGTGACTCTAGGACAGGAATCTATGGCTACACCTTC
TRBD2,TRBV7-3,-,TRBJ2-5,CASSQGLAGGQETQYF,TGTGCCAGCAGTCAGGGACTAGCGGGGGGGCAAGAGACCCAGTACTTC
-,TRBV19,-,TRBJ1-6,CASSIGRLNSPLHF,TGTGCCAGTAGTATAGGGCGGCTAAATTCACCCCTCCACTTT
TRBD2,TRBV7-3,once,TRBJ2-1,CASSLVTGGAHNEQFF,TGTGCCAGCAGCCTAGTTACGGGGGGGGCGCACAATGAGCAGTTCTTC
TRBD2,TRBV9,-,TRBJ2-3,CASSVGAGGSTDTQYF,TGTGCCAGCAGCGTAGGGGCGGGGGGAAGCACAGATACGCAGTATTTT
TRBD1,TRBV5-6,-,TRBJ2-7,CASSPGPHGRDRGYEQYF,TGTGCCAGCAGCCCTGGCCCGCATGGCAGGGACAGGGGCTACGAGCAGTACTTC
TRBD1,TRBV2,-,TRBJ1-4,CASRRQGEKLFF,TGTGCCAGCAGGAGACAGGGTGAAAAACTGTTTTTT
TRBD2,TRBV5-4,-,TRBJ2-1,CASSLGGLAPLNEQFF,TGTGCCAGCAGCTTGGGCGGACTAGCCCCCCTCAATGAGCAGTTCTTC
TRBD1,TRBV28,-,TRBJ1-1,CASSLFVTGKGSEAFF,TGTGCCAGCAGTTTATTTGTGACAGGGAAGGGCTCTGAAGCTTTCTTT
TRBD2,TRBV4-2,-,TRBJ2-7,CASSQDVAGSFYEQYF,TGTGCCAGCAGCCAAGACGTAGCGGGCTCCTTCTACGAGCAGTACTTC
-,TRBV29-1,-,TRBJ1-5,CSVEEEPVLLQPQHF,TGCAGCGTTGAAGAAGAACCGGTTTTACTTCAGCCCCAGCATTTT
-,TRBV7-9,-,TRBJ2-7,CASSSSKGSGAGSYEQYF,TGTGCCAGCAGTTCCTCGAAAGGGTCGGGAGCGGGCTCCTACGAGCAGTACTTC
TRBD2,TRBV7-3,-,TRBJ2-3,CASSPSGGATDTQYF,TGTGCCAGCAGTCCTAGCGGGGGGGCAACAGATACGCAGTATTTT
TRBD1,TRBV14,-,TRBJ1-2,CASSQVDRAREGYTF,TGTGCCAGCAGCCAAGTCGACAGGGCAAGAGAGGGCTACACCTTC
-,TRBV4-3,-,TRBJ2-2,CASSHGQDTGELFF,TGCGCCAGCAGCCACGGACAAGACACCGGGGAGCTGTTTTTT
-,TRBV7-2,-,TRBJ2-3,CASGNSSARHTQYF,TGTGCCAGCGGTAATAGTAGCGCAAGACATACGCAGTATTTT
-,TRBV7-9,-,TRBJ2-2,CASSLRGYTGELFF,TGTGCCAGCAGCCTCAGGGGATACACCGGGGAGCTGTTTTTT
TRBD1,TRBV10-3,-,TRBJ2-2,CAITPTGGPNTGELFF,TGTGCCATCACCCCGACAGGGGGCCCGAACACCGGGGAGCTGTTTTTT
-,TRBV21-1,-,TRBJ1-5,CASSKPDSRNQPQHF,TGTGCCAGCAGCAAGCCGGACAGCAGAAATCAGCCCCAGCATTTT
-,TRBV10-2,-,TRBJ2-7,CASSEFGLARTYEQYF,TGCGCCAGCAGTGAATTTGGGCTAGCACGGACCTACGAGCAGTACTTC
TRBD2,TRBV6-7,-,TRBJ2-7,CASRFLAGNNYEQYF,TGTGCCAGCAGATTTCTAGCGGGAAACAATTACGAGCAGTACTTC
-,TRBV30,-,TRBJ2-5,CACAIQGAETQYF,TGTGCCTGCGCGATACAGGGAGCAGAGACCCAGTACTTC
-,TRBV27,few,TRBJ2-2,CASRQGTTGELFF,TGTGCCAGCAGACAGGGAACCACCGGGGAGCTGTTTTTT
-,TRBV9,-,TRBJ2-1,CASGRGTNEQFF,TGTGCCAGCGGCAGGGGCACCAATGAGCAGTTCTTC
-,TRBV25-1,once,TRBJ1-2,CASSEYNAGYGYTF,TGTGCCAGCAGTGAATATAACGCCGGCTATGGCTACACCTTC
TRBD1,TRBV18,-,TRBJ1-1,CASSPPRSTGSRNTEAFF,TGTGCCAGCTCACCACCCCGGTCGACAGGGTCTCGGAACACTGAAGCTTTCTTT
TRBD1,TRBV2,-,TRBJ2-7,CASSEALTGKGLEQYF,TGTGCCAGCAGTGAAGCCCTGACAGGGAAAGGTCTCGAGCAGTACTTC
-,TRBV7-9,-,TRBJ1-3,CASSSGDAGNTIYF,TGTGCCAGCAGTTCAGGGGACGCTGGAAACACCATATATTTT
-,TRBV10-2,-,TRBJ1-5,CASSESRGTSNVPQHF,TGCGCCAGCAGTGAGTCGAGGGGGACATCCAATGTGCCCCAGCATTTT
-,TRBV28,-,TRBJ1-6,CATMQGFYNSPLHF,TGTGCCACAATGCAGGGATTCTATAATTCACCCCTCCACTTT
-,TRBV7-9,-,TRBJ2-7,CASSQASSYEQYF,TGTGCCAGCAGCCAGGCATCCTCCTACGAGCAGTACTTC
TRBD1,TRBV11-3,-,TRBJ1-6,CASSLFPDRGSSYNSPLHF,TGTGCCAGCAGCTTATTCCCCGACAGGGGGAGCTCCTATAATTCACCCCTCCACTTT
TRBD2,TRBV27,-,TRBJ2-2,CASTETSGILNTGELFF,TGTGCCAGCACTGAGACTAGCGGGATTCTGAACACCGGGGAGCTGTTTTTT
-,TRBV21-1,-,TRBJ2-1,CANRTNSVAGGTLYNEQFF,-
-,TRBV5-1,-,TRBJ2-7,CASSPLGGSSYEQYF,TGCGCCAGCAGCCCCTTGGGGGGAAGCTCCTACGAGCAGTACTTC
TRBD1,TRBV4-1,-,TRBJ2-4,CASSQPDRGRDIQYF,TGCGCCAGCAGCCAACCTGACAGGGGTCGAGACATTCAGTACTTC
-,TRBV27,-,TRBJ1-2,CASSSLLGADYGYTF,TGTGCCAGCAGTTCTCTCTTGGGGGCGGATTATGGCTACACCTTC
TRBD1,TRBV7-2,-,TRBJ1-5,CASSLWDRELGNQPQHF,TGTGCCAGCAGCTTGTGGGACAGGGAATTGGGCAATCAGCCCCAGCATTTT
-,TRBV7-2,-,TRBJ2-4,CASSLGLAKNIQYF,TGTGCCAGCAGCTTAGGACTAGCCAAAAACATTCAGTACTTC
-,TRBV4-1,once,TRBJ2-1,CASRAVVLGAPRNEQFF,TGCGCCAGCCGGGCGGTGGTTCTGGGGGCCCCAAGGAATGAGCAGTTCTTC
TRBD1,TRBV28,-,TRBJ1-5,CASSLGDRENQPQHF,TGTGCCAGCAGTTTAGGGGACAGGGAGAATCAGCCCCAGCATTTT
-,TRBV7-9,once,TRBJ2-5,CASSYGTSPQETQYF,TGTGCCAGCAGCTACGGGACTTCTCCCCAAGAGACCCAGTACTTC
-,TRBV9,-,TRBJ2-3,CASSVATDTQYF,TGTGCCAGCAGCGTAGCTACAGATACGCAGTATTTT
TRBD1,TRBV15,-,TRBJ1-5,CATSRDLGTGSQPQHF,TGTGCCACCAGCAGAGATTTGGGGACAGGAAGTCAGCCCCAGCATTTT
TRBD2,TRBV30,-,TRBJ2-1,CAWIVGLAGYNEQFF,TGTGCCTGGATAGTAGGGCTAGCGGGTTACAATGAGCAGTTCTTC
TRBD1,TRBV6-5,once,TRBJ2-5,CASSLDTGVQETQYF,TGTGCCAGCAGTTTGGACACAGGGGTCCAAGAGACCCAGTACTTC
-,TRBV29-1,-,TRBJ1-1,CSVRQNVLSMNTEAFF,TGCAGCGTAAGACAGAACGTTCTTTCTATGAACACTGAAGCTTTCTTT
TRBD1,TRBV11-2,-,TRBJ2-7,CASSLRDSKTYEQYF,TGTGCCAGCAGCTTGAGGGACAGCAAAACCTACGAGCAGTACTTC
TRBD2,TRBV27,-,TRBJ2-7,CASSLSQRGQGKQYF,TGTGCCAGCAGTTTATCGCAGCGGGGGCAGGGTAAGCAGTACTTC
-,TRBV6-8,few,TRBJ1-4,CATNGQCEKLFF,TGTGCCACGAATGGGCAGTGTGAAAAACTGTTTTTT
TRBD1,TRBV12-5,few,TRBJ1-4,CASGTSTGTGGRLGEKLFF,TGTGCTAGTGGCACCTCTACCGGGACAGGGGGAAGATTAGGTGAAAAACTGTTTTTT
-,TRBV7-9,few,TRBJ2-7,CASSLVRMADEQYF,TGTGCCAGCAGCTTAGTCAGGATGGCCGACGAGCAGTACTTC
TRBD2,TRBV18,few,TRBJ2-1,CASSARLAESNNEQFF,TGTGCCAGCTCCGCCAGACTAGCGGAAAGCAACAATGAGCAGTTCTTC